The next 26 T cell receptor beta chains were all read from a single sample in a study of somatic mutations in cytotoxic T cells in rheumatoid arthritis. Libraries were prepared by immunoSEQ multiplex PCR; TCRdb keeps only in-frame clonotypes and omits some of them. The repertoire holds around 20,000 clones, 65% to 70% seen once, with about a sixth in the top ten. Source material: CD8+ T cells sorted from blood. These receptors came from an adult with rheumatoid arthritis.

This clone appeared a single time. V gene TRBV14 combines with J gene TRBJ2-4, with D uncertain. Germline CDR1 is SGHDN and CDR2 is FVKESK. The CDR3 contains 15 residues. V lost 0 bases and J 8 bases, leaving 14 bases between the germline ends. CDR3 sequence (DNA): TGTGCCAGCAGCCAAGATCCGGCAGGCTGGGACATTCAGTACTTC. Amino acids: CASSQDPAGWDIQYF. The full variable domain, in which reference TRBV14 and TRBJ2-4 provide the parts outside the CDR3, is EAGVTQFPSHSVIEKGQTVTLRCDPISGHDNLYWYRRVMGKEIKFLLHFVKESKQDESGMPNNRFLAERTGGTYSTLKVQPAELEDSGVYFCASSQDPAGWDIQYFGAGTRLSVL.

The chain couples TRBV19 to TRBJ2-2; D is undetermined. CDR1 is LNHDA and CDR2 is SQIVND in the germline V gene (reference sequence). This CDR3 has 16 residues. V was clipped by 0 bases and J by 0 bases, with 8 bases between them. This CDR3 reads CASSIDEHPNTGELFF. As DNA, the CDR3 is TGTGCCAGTAGTATAGATGAGCACCCGAACACCGGGGAGCTGTTTTTT. The whole variable domain, remainder taken from reference TRBV19 and TRBJ2-2, is DGGITQSPKYLFRKEGQNVTLSCEQNLNHDAMYWYRQDPGQGLRLIYYSQIVNDFQKGDIAEGYSVSREKKESFPLTVTSAQKNPTAFYLCASSIDEHPNTGELFFGEGSRLTVL.

The chain recombines TRBV6-1 with TRBJ2-7, with D possibly matching TRBD2 (5 bases). V was clipped by 10 bases and J by 5 bases, with 18 bases between them. CDR3 size: 13 residues. The germline gives CDR1 MNHNS, CDR2 SASEGT. In DNA form, the CDR3 reads TGTGCCATGACGGGGAGCGGTCTCCACGAGCAGTACTTC. Translating it yields CAMTGSGLHEQYF.

In its sample, this clone was seen a few times. The chain joins TRBV27 to TRBJ2-7; tentative D call: TRBD2 (7 bases). V lost 5 bases, J lost 4 bases, and 18 bases lay in between. The CDR3 sequence is 15 residues long. CDR1 and CDR2 (germline): MNHEY, SMNVEV (reference sequence). CDR3 region: CASSAAFGGAYEQYF. DNA for the CDR3: TGTGCCAGCAGTGCGGCGTTTGGGGGGGCTTACGAGCAGTACTTC.

In its sample, this clone was seen a few times. V is TRBV14 and J is TRBJ1-5; no definite D call. Trimming removed 3 bases at V and 4 bases at J, with 7 bases between. CDR3 size: 13 residues. CDR1 is SGHDN, CDR2 FVKESK, per germline. The CDR3 coding sequence is TGTGCCAGCAGCCAGAGTACTAATCAGCCCCAGCATTTT. It is translated as CASSQSTNQPQHF.

V usage is TRBV27 and J usage is TRBJ1-1, with 10 bases fitting TRBD1. The CDR3 sequence is 14 residues long. Per the germline V gene, CDR1 is MNHEY and CDR2 is SMNVEV (reference sequence). V dropped 5 bases and J dropped 5; count of bases not matched to a gene: 5. This CDR3 reads CASSLGQGGTEAFF. In nucleotides, the CDR3 is TGTGCCAGCAGTCTTGGACAGGGGGGAACTGAAGCTTTCTTT.

This chain uses TRBV7-9 with TRBJ2-3; D is ambiguous. The germline V gene encodes CDR1 SEHNR and CDR2 FQNEAQ (reference sequence). CDR3 length: 10 residues. V was clipped by 5 bases and J by 4 bases, with 1 base between them. The DNA of the CDR3 is TGTGCCAGCAGCCCAGATACGCAGTATTTT. Amino acid sequence: CASSPDTQYF.

The chain joins TRBV6-1 to TRBJ1-6; D ambiguous. The CDR3 sequence is 14 residues long. With 7 bases removed from V and 0 bases from J, the gap between germline ends came to 7 bases. The germline V gene has CDR1 MNHNS and CDR2 SASEGT. CDR3 sequence reads: CASIPSSYNSPLHF. The CDR3 DNA reads as TGTGCCAGCATTCCCAGCTCCTATAATTCACCCCTCCACTTT.

This clone was recorded once. V usage is TRBV27 and J usage is TRBJ1-1; the match to TRBD1 covers 8 bases. With V trimmed by 5 bases and J by 5 bases, 13 bases remained unmatched. CDR3 length equals 16 residues. Germline CDR1 and CDR2: MNHEY and SMNVEV (reference sequence). The CDR3 loop reads CASSPHAQGARTEAFF. The CDR3 DNA follows: TGTGCCAGCAGTCCCCATGCCCAGGGGGCAAGGACTGAAGCTTTCTTT.

This chain connects TRBV4-1 to TRBJ1-1; a possible D gene is TRBD1 (5 bases). The CDR3 is 17 residues long. Germline CDR1 MGHRA, CDR2 YSYEKL. The V and J ends lost 1 base and 3 bases respectively, with 18 bases between them. The CDR3 DNA follows: TGCGCCAGCAGCCAAGGGGCCGTGTGGGGGAGAGACACTGAAGCTTTCTTT. Translation: CASSQGAVWGRDTEAFF.

V usage is TRBV19 and J usage is TRBJ2-5; 7 bases match TRBD1. The germline CDR1 and CDR2 sequences are LNHDA and SQIVND (reference sequence). Trimming removed 4 bases from V and 0 bases from J; junction bases left unmatched: 5. CDR3 length equals 15 residues. The chain's CDR3 is CASSTDRENQETQYF. CDR3 DNA sequence: TGTGCCAGTAGTACTGACAGGGAGAACCAAGAGACCCAGTACTTC.

The table lists this clone with a count of one. V is TRBV14 and J is TRBJ1-1, with D possibly TRBD1 on 6 matching bases. Germline V lookup: CDR1 SGHDN, CDR2 FVKESK. V lost 4 bases and J lost 9, with 21 bases in between. This CDR3 region has 15 residues. CDR3 amino acids: CASSRMWNRDTKAFF. The DNA for the CDR3 is TGTGCCAGCAGCCGAATGTGGAACCGGGACACCAAAGCTTTCTTT.

This clone was detected only a few times. This chain joins TRBV6-1 and TRBJ2-7; the match to TRBD1 covers 9 bases. Germline V gene lookup returns CDR1 MNHNS and CDR2 SASEGT. The trim removed 6 bases at V and 4 bases at J, leaving 10 bases unmatched. This CDR3 contains 15 residues. CDR3 residues: CASSVGTGPIYEQYF. CDR3 coding DNA: TGTGCCAGCAGCGTGGGGACAGGGCCAATTTACGAGCAGTACTTC.

The CDR3: CASSDGTLHTAGYTF. The CDR3 nucleotides read TGCGCCAGCAGTGACGGCACCCTACACACGGCCGGCTACACCTTC. The rearrangement uses TRBV10-2 and TRBJ1-2; no clear D. Trimming took 3 bases from V and 8 from J, leaving 19 bases between them. Germline CDR1 and CDR2: WSHSY and SAAADI. The CDR3 has 15 amino acids.

CDR3 nucleotides: TGTGCCAGCAGTGATTGGACGCAATTGGACAATGAGCAGTTCTTC. It yields the protein CASSDWTQLDNEQFF. This chain joins TRBV2 and TRBJ2-1, with D hard to call. Germline loops: CDR1 SNHLY, CDR2 FYNNEI. Trimming left V 3 bases short and J 5 bases short, with 14 bases between. This CDR3 has 15 residues.

The J gene is TRBJ2-3, the V gene TRBV5-4, with 7 bases identical to TRBD2. CDR3 length: 13 amino acids. Germline V gene lookup returns CDR1 SGHNT and CDR2 YYREEE (reference sequence). Trimming cost V 9 bases and J 4 bases; bases outside gene matches: 8. The CDR3 sequence: CATGRGMADTQYF. The CDR3 nucleotides read TGTGCCACCGGGCGGGGGATGGCAGATACGCAGTATTTT.

The V and J genes are TRBV4-3 and TRBJ2-5; D is perhaps TRBD2 (6 bases). The V gene's germline CDR1 is LGHNA and CDR2 YSLEER. Trimming left V 0 bases short and J 1 base short, with 18 bases between. The CDR3 covers 18 residues. The DNA for the CDR3 is TGCGCCAGCAGCCAAGATAGTTCCGGGGGAGGAGGCCAAGAGACCCAGTACTTC. Its translation is CASSQDSSGGGGQETQYF.

This clone was detected once. This chain links TRBV11-3 with TRBJ2-1; D possibly corresponds to TRBD1 (7 bases). V dropped 5 bases and J dropped 0 bases, with 11 bases sitting between them. Germline loops: CDR1 SGHNT, CDR2 YENEEA. The CDR3 has 15 residues. The chain's CDR3 is CASSQGGFSYNEQFF. For the CDR3, the DNA is TGTGCCAGCAGCCAGGGGGGATTCTCCTACAATGAGCAGTTCTTC.

The CDR3 loop reads CASSDPLLAGGQETQYF. The CDR3 nucleotides read TGCGCCAGCAGTGACCCCCTCCTGGCGGGGGGGCAAGAGACCCAGTACTTC. V and J are TRBV10-1 and TRBJ2-5, with 9 bases that match TRBD2. Trimming removed 3 bases from V and 2 bases from J; junction bases left unmatched: 10. The CDR3 has 17 residues. Germline assignment: CDR1 WNHNN and CDR2 SYGVQD (reference sequence).

The CDR3 DNA is TGTGCTAGCATCCCGGGGCTGCCGAACACCGGGGAGCTGTTTTTT. Amino acid sequence: CASIPGLPNTGELFF. The rearrangement uses TRBV12-5 and TRBJ2-2; D may match TRBD1 or TRBD2 (5 bases each). The germline V gene encodes CDR1 LGHNT and CDR2 FRNRAP. The CDR3 contains 15 residues. The germline V and J ends were trimmed by 9 bases and 0 bases, with 14 bases remaining between them.

The rearrangement uses TRBV27 and TRBJ1-5, with D unresolved. V was clipped by 6 bases and J by 1 base, with 10 bases between them. The CDR3 runs 14 residues. Germline V gene sequence: CDR1 MNHEY, CDR2 SMNVEV (reference sequence). CDR3 region: CASSPVGSNQPQHF. CDR3 nucleotide sequence: TGTGCCAGCAGCCCGGTGGGAAGCAATCAGCCCCAGCATTTT.

The CDR3 region is CASSLAPVGGYGYTF. The DNA for the CDR3 is TGTGCCAGCAGCTTAGCCCCAGTTGGAGGCTATGGCTACACCTTC. The J gene is TRBJ1-2, the V gene TRBV7-6; unclear D gene. The CDR3 has 15 residues. Per the germline V gene, CDR1 is SGHVS and CDR2 is FNYEAQ. With 0 bases removed from V and 4 bases from J, the gap between germline ends came to 12 bases. The whole variable domain, filled in from reference TRBV7-6 and TRBJ1-2, reads GAGVSQSPRYKVTKRGQDVALRCDPISGHVSLYWYRQALGQGPEFLTYFNYEAQQDKSGLPNDRFSAERPEGSISTLTIQRTEQRDSAMYRCASSLAPVGGYGYTFGSGTRLTVV.

This sequence joins TRBV5-6 and TRBJ2-7; 8 bases map to TRBD1. Germline V gives CDR1 SGHDT, CDR2 YYEEEE. The CDR3 runs 14 residues. V was clipped by 4 bases and J by 2 bases; unmatched bases: 5. CDR3 protein: CASSLGQGAYEQYF. CDR3 coding DNA: TGTGCCAGCAGCCTCGGACAGGGTGCCTACGAGCAGTACTTC. The variable domain in full, with the rest retrieved from reference TRBV5-6 and TRBJ2-7, is DAGVTQSPTHLIKTRGQQVTLRCSPKSGHDTVSWYQQALGQGPQFIFQYYEEEERQRGNFPDRFSGHQFPNYSSELNVNALLLGDSALYLCASSLGQGAYEQYFGPGTRLTVT.

The V gene is TRBV9, the J gene TRBJ1-6, with D tentatively TRBD1 (5 bases). This CDR3 has 14 residues. The V and J ends lost 3 bases and 9 bases respectively, with 13 bases between them. Germline CDR1 is SGDLS and CDR2 is YYNGEE. The CDR3 spells CASSGDTGGSPLHF. CDR3 in DNA: TGTGCCAGCAGCGGTGACACTGGGGGTTCACCCCTCCACTTT. Filled out from reference TRBV9 and TRBJ1-6, the complete variable domain reads DSGVTQTPKHLITATGQRVTLRCSPRSGDLSVYWYQQSLDQGLQFLIQYYNGEERAKGNILERFSAQQFPDLHSELNLSSLELGDSALYFCASSGDTGGSPLHFGNGTRLTVT.

The chain is built from TRBV18 and TRBJ1-4; TRBD1 matches 10 bases. With V trimmed by 8 bases and J by 6 bases, 3 bases remained unmatched. Germline-derived CDR1 and CDR2 are KGHSH and LQKENI. The CDR3 is 13 residues long. The CDR3 DNA reads TGTGCCAGCCGGGGGACAGGGGATGAAAAACTGTTTTTT. This codes for CASRGTGDEKLFF.

This clone came up a few times. V usage is TRBV5-4 and J usage is TRBJ1-6, with unresolved D. Trimming took 1 base from V and 5 from J, leaving 10 bases between them. The CDR3 runs 15 residues. CDR1 is SGHNT, CDR2 YYREEE, per germline (reference sequence). The CDR3 is CASSLWGIDNSPLHF. Here the CDR3 DNA reads TGTGCCAGCAGCTTGTGGGGTATTGATAATTCACCCCTCCACTTT.